These 18 T cell receptor beta chains originate from one sample sequenced in a study of blood T cell repertoires in COVID-19. This table comes from immunoSEQ multiplex PCR, and its TCRdb copy is limited to in-frame clones, with some not included. The table shows hundreds of thousands of clones, with 80% to 90% occurring only once. Sequencing was done on a sample of peripheral blood. These receptors all stem from a man aged 35 to 55 with acute or convalescent COVID-19.

The rearrangement links TRBV19 to TRBJ1-1; D possibly corresponds to TRBD1 (5 bases). V shed 5 bases and J shed 12 bases, with 19 bases lying between them. This CDR3 comprises 13 residues. Germline assignment: CDR1 LNHDA and CDR2 SQIVND (reference sequence). In DNA, the CDR3 is TGTGCCAGTAGTCCCGATGACAGAACGTTTCCTTTCTTT. Its protein product is CASSPDDRTFPFF.

The V call is TRBV6-5, the J call TRBJ1-1, with 7 bases matching TRBD1. The germline gives CDR1 MNHEY, CDR2 SVGAGI. CDR3 length: 13 amino acids. V lost 6 bases, J lost 8 bases, and 9 bases stayed unmatched. The CDR3 spells CASSKTGEGEAFF. The CDR3 DNA is TGTGCCAGCAGCAAAACAGGGGAAGGGGAAGCTTTCTTT.

The chain employs TRBV19 and TRBJ1-2; a possible D gene is TRBD1 (5 bases). Germline V CDR1 and CDR2: LNHDA, SQIVND (reference sequence). The CDR3 consists of 13 residues. V gave up 7 bases and J gave up 2 bases, with 11 bases separating them. The DNA of the CDR3 is TGTGCCAGTACCCCGACAGAAAACTATGGCTACACCTTC. Translating it yields CASTPTENYGYTF. The complete variable domain, with remaining parts taken from reference TRBV19 and TRBJ1-2, reads DGGITQSPKYLFRKEGQNVTLSCEQNLNHDAMYWYRQDPGQGLRLIYYSQIVNDFQKGDIAEGYSVSREKKESFPLTVTSAQKNPTAFYLCASTPTENYGYTFGSGTRLTVV.

This sequence joins TRBV7-3 and TRBJ2-2; D possibly corresponds to TRBD2 (6 bases). CDR3 length: 15 amino acids. Germline CDR1 reads SGHTA; CDR2 reads FQGTGA. V was pared by 2 bases and J by 0 bases, with 7 bases between. CDR3 coding DNA: TGTGCCAGCAGCTTAGGGGGGTCGAACACCGGGGAGCTGTTTTTT. Translation gives CASSLGGSNTGELFF.

The gene calls are TRBV7-7 and TRBJ2-2; 8 bases agree with TRBD1. CDR1 SSHAT and CDR2 FNYEAQ come from the germline V gene (reference sequence). The V segment lost 5 bases and the J segment 0 bases; nucleotides outside the gene matches: 8. CDR3 length: 17 amino acids. The CDR3 reads CASSLYRTGSNTGELFF. The CDR3 region has the DNA TGTGCCAGCAGCCTCTACCGGACAGGGTCGAACACCGGGGAGCTGTTTTTT.

This chain uses TRBV2 with TRBJ1-6, with D perhaps matching TRBD1 (6 bases). V gave up 4 bases and J gave up 6 bases, with 10 bases separating them. The CDR3 contains 14 residues. The germline V gene has CDR1 SNHLY and CDR2 FYNNEI. The CDR3: CASSGTVGNSPLHF. CDR3 bases: TGTGCCAGCAGTGGGACAGTGGGTAATTCACCCCTCCACTTT.

The chain recombines TRBV5-6 with TRBJ2-2, with D possibly matching TRBD1 (6 bases). Deletions cut 0 bases from V and 6 bases from J, with 12 bases between. This CDR3 comprises 15 residues. The germline V gene has CDR1 SGHDT and CDR2 YYEEEE. CDR3 nucleotide sequence: TGTGCCAGCAGCTTGGGACAGGCCGCGGCCGGGGAGCTGTTTTTT. This encodes CASSLGQAAAGELFF.

J is TRBJ2-3 and V is TRBV9; the D gene is possibly TRBD1 (7 bases). This CDR3 is 17 amino acids long. Trimming shortened V by 4 bases and J by 2 bases, and 20 bases separated the two germline ends. Per the germline V gene, CDR1 is SGDLS and CDR2 is YYNGEE. This CDR3 reads CASSPKRGGGITDTQYF. In DNA form, the CDR3 reads TGTGCCAGCAGCCCCAAGCGAGGAGGGGGCATCACAGATACGCAGTATTTT.

This clone showed up just a few times. V gene TRBV19 combines with J gene TRBJ1-1; D might be TRBD1 (5 bases). V lost 4 bases and J lost 0, with 9 bases in between. This CDR3 has 14 residues. Germline assignment: CDR1 LNHDA and CDR2 SQIVND (reference sequence). The CDR3 loop is CASSKETVNTEAFF. The DNA of the CDR3 is TGTGCCAGTAGTAAGGAGACAGTGAACACTGAAGCTTTCTTT.

The chain is built from TRBV7-6 and TRBJ2-7; 9 bases are a match to TRBD1. This CDR3 region has 15 residues. Germline V gene sequence: CDR1 SGHVS, CDR2 FNYEAQ. V was clipped by 2 bases and J by 7 bases; unmatched bases: 9. The CDR3 region is CASSLNPGQGGEQYF. The CDR3, as DNA: TGTGCCAGCAGCTTAAACCCGGGACAGGGCGGGGAGCAGTACTTC.

V and J are TRBV11-1 and TRBJ2-6, with D possibly matching TRBD2 (5 bases). Germline V gives CDR1 SGHAT, CDR2 FQDESV (reference sequence). This CDR3 is built from 16 residues. Trimming removed 1 base from V and 4 bases from J, with 11 bases in between. The DNA of the CDR3 is TGTGCCAGCAGCTTAGACCGGGGAGCGGGGGCCAACGTCCTGACTTTC. Residues: CASSLDRGAGANVLTF.

The genes are TRBV2 and TRBJ2-1, with no clear D. This CDR3 has 13 amino acids. Trimming took 6 bases from V and 5 from J, leaving 11 bases between them. Germline CDR1 reads SNHLY; CDR2 reads FYNNEI. The CDR3 DNA sequence: TGTGCCAGCAGCAAGGAGCTAGACAATGAGCAGTTCTTC. The encoded protein is CASSKELDNEQFF.

The chain is built from TRBV18 and TRBJ1-2; the match to TRBD1 covers 8 bases. V lost 3 bases, J lost 6 bases, and 9 bases stayed unmatched. Germline values: CDR1 KGHSH, CDR2 LQKENI. The CDR3 loop spans 15 amino acids. CDR3 coding DNA: TGTGCCAGCTCACCGGGACAGGCTGGATCAAATGGCTACACCTTC. It translates to CASSPGQAGSNGYTF.

The rearrangement uses TRBV18 and TRBJ2-7; 14 bases line up with TRBD2. CDR3 length equals 18 residues. The J segment lost 0 bases and the V segment lost 3 bases, leaving 7 bases of the junction unmatched. Germline CDR1 KGHSH, CDR2 LQKENI. The DNA of the CDR3 is TGTGCCAGCTCACCCATGACTAGCGGGGGGGCGAGCTCCTACGAGCAGTACTTC. Its protein product is CASSPMTSGGASSYEQYF. The full variable domain, rest sourced from reference TRBV18 and TRBJ2-7, is NAGVMQNPRHLVRRRGQEARLRCSPMKGHSHVYWYRQLPEEGLKFMVYLQKENIIDESGMPKERFSAEFPKEGPSILRIQQVVRGDSAAYFCASSPMTSGGASSYEQYFGPGTRLTVT.

J is TRBJ2-2 and V is TRBV2; perhaps TRBD1 as D (6 bases). This CDR3 comprises 14 residues. The ends were cut back, 8 bases at V and 4 bases at J, with 14 bases in the middle. The germline V gene has CDR1 SNHLY and CDR2 FYNNEI. The CDR3 sequence: CASCATGVTGELFF. The CDR3 region has the DNA TGTGCCAGCTGTGCGACAGGCGTCACCGGGGAGCTGTTTTTT.

This clone was picked up one time. This chain uses TRBV27 with TRBJ1-5; D gene uncertain. V lost 0 bases and J 0 bases, leaving 12 bases between the germline ends. Germline CDR1 is MNHEY and CDR2 is SMNVEV (reference sequence). The CDR3 is 17 residues long. CDR3 sequence: CASSLSSTAYSNQPQHF. For the CDR3, the DNA is TGTGCCAGCAGTTTATCGAGCACAGCTTATAGCAATCAGCCCCAGCATTTT.

This clone was seen once. The rearrangement links TRBV3-1 (or the pseudogene TRBV3-2) to TRBJ2-7; D uncertain. CDR3 length: 15 residues. V was clipped by 0 bases and J by 6 bases, with 15 bases between them. CDR1 is LGHDT and CDR2 is YNNKEL in the germline V gene (reference sequence). The CDR3 sequence is CASSQENTGRTEQYF. The DNA for the CDR3 is TGTGCCAGCAGCCAAGAAAACACGGGTAGAACCGAGCAGTACTTC.

At least ten counts were recorded for this clone. The chain links TRBV19 to TRBJ1-4, with D unclear. Trimming pared 3 bases from V and 4 bases from J, leaving 12 bases between. Germline CDR1 reads LNHDA; CDR2 reads SQIVND (reference sequence). CDR3 size: 15 residues. In nucleotides, the CDR3 is TGTGCCAGTAGTATCGGGAATGGAGTTAATGAAAAACTGTTTTTT. It specifies CASSIGNGVNEKLFF.